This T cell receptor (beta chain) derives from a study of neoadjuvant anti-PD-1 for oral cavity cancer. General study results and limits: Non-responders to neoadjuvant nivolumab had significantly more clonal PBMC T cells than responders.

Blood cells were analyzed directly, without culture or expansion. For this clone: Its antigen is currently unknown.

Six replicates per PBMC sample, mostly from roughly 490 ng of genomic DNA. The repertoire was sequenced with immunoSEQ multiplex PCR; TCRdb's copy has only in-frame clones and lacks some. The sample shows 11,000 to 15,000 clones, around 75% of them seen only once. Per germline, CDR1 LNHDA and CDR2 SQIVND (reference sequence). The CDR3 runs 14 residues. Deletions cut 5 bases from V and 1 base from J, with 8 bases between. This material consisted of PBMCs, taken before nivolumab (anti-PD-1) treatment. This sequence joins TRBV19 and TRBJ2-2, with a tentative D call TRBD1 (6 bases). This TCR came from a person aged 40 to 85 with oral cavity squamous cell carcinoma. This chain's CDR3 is CASSSQGNTGELFF. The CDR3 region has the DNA TGTGCCAGTAGTTCACAGGGGAACACCGGGGAGCTGTTTTTT.